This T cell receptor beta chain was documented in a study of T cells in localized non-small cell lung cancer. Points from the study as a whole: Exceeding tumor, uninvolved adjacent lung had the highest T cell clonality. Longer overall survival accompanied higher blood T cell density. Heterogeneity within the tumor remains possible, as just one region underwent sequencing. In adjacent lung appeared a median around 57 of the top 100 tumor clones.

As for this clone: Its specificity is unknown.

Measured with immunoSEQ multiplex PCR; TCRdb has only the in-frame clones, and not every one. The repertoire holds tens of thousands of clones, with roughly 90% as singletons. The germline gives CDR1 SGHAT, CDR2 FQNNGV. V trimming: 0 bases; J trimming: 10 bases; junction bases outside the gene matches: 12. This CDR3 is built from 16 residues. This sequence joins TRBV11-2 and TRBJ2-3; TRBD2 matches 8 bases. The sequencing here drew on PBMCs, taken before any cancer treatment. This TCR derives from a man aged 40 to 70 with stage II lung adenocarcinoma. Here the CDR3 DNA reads TGTGCCAGCAGCTTAGAGAGCGGGGGCGGCTCCCCCTCGCAGTATTTT. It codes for CASSLESGGGSPSQYF.